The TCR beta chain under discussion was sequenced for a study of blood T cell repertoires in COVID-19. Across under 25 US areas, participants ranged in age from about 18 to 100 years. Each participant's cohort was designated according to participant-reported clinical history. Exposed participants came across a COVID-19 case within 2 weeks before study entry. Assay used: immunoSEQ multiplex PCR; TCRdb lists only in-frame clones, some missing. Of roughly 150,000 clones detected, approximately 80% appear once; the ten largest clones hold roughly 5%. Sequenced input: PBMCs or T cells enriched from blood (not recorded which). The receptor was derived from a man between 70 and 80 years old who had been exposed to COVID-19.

This chain's CDR3 is CASSLKGATEAFF. In nucleotides, the CDR3 is TGTGCCAGCAGCTTGAAAGGGGCCACTGAAGCTTTCTTT. The V and J genes are TRBV5-5 and TRBJ1-1, with a tentative D call TRBD1 (5 bases). The CDR3 has 13 residues. Germline-derived CDR1 and CDR2 are SGHKS and YYEKEE (reference sequence). The ends were cut back, 1 base at V and 4 bases at J, with 8 bases in the middle.